This TCR beta chain was documented in a study of T cells after yellow fever vaccination. Overall study: Preparing low-cell-number fractions relied on SMART-Seq v4 Ultra Low Input.

V dropped 0 bases and J dropped 7; count of bases not matched to a gene: 7. Germline V gene data show CDR1 as SGHTA and CDR2 as FQGNSA. The CDR3 consists of 17 residues. This clonotype showed up just a few times. Its target is not known. Study conclusions and caveats: The booster response re-showed most primary clones: around 95% CD4, around 85% CD8. CD4 and CD8 compartments shared a small share of clonotypes.

TCRdb independently ran MiXCR on the 5' RACE reads; one entry per CDR3 protein. Of 250,000 or so distinct CDR3 sequences listed, 6.9% are singletons. The TCR was taken from a young man who received the YFV17D yellow fever vaccine. V is TRBV7-2 and J is TRBJ2-3; 13 bases are a match to TRBD2. This specimen consisted of CD4+ T cells sorted from PBMCs, obtained 15 days after the yellow fever booster vaccination. The CDR3 region is CASSLAVLAGGENTQYF. CDR3 DNA sequence: TGTGCCAGCAGCTTAGCGGTACTAGCGGGGGGGGAAAATACGCAGTATTTT.